The sequence of this T cell receptor (beta chain) was determined in a study of blood T cells in healthy people across ages. As for the study in general: Template switching caught about one barcoded beta molecule for each two T cells.

The authors ran a second PCR of about 6 to 11 cycles using a sample-barcoded 5' primer and a J-beta primer mix. TCRdb used MiXCR to reprocess the 5' RACE reads, holding one entry per CDR3 protein. The sample contains 600,000 or so distinct CDR3 sequences, around 48% of which appear only once. Isolation per sample recovered at least 7 million PBMCs. Every sample gave at least 6 micrograms of total RNA when it was extracted. With 2 bases removed from V and 4 bases from J, the gap between germline ends came to 6 bases. The CDR3 is 12 residues long. This sequence was found in a man older than 75 in good health. The V and J genes are TRBV12-3 or TRBV12-4 and TRBJ2-7; no definite D call. The material sequenced was blood. The CDR3 region is CASSLNNYEQYF. The CDR3 nucleotides read TGTGCCAGCAGTTTAAACAATTACGAGCAGTACTTC.